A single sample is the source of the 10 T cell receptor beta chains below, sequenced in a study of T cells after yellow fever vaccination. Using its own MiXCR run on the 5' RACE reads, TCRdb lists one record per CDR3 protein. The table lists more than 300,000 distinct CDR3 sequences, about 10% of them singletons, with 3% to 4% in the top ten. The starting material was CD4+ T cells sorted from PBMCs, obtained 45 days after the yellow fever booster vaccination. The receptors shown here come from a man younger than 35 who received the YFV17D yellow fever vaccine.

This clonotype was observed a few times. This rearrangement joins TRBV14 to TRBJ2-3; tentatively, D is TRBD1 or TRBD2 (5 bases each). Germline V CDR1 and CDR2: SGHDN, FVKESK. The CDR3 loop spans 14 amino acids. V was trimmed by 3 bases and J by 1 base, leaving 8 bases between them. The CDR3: CASSHLGGTDTQYF. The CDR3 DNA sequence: TGTGCCAGCAGCCACTTGGGGGGCACAGATACGCAGTATTTT. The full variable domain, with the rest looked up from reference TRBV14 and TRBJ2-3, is EAGVTQFPSHSVIEKGQTVTLRCDPISGHDNLYWYRRVMGKEIKFLLHFVKESKQDESGMPNNRFLAERTGGTYSTLKVQPAELEDSGVYFCASSHLGGTDTQYFGPGTRLTVL.

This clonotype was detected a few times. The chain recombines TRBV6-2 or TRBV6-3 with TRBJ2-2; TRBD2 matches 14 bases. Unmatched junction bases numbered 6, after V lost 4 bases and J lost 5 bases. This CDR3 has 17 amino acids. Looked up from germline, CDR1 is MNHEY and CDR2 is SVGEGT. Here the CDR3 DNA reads TGTGCCAGCAGTTCGACTAGCGGGGGGGCCGGAACCGGGGAGCTGTTTTTT. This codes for CASSSTSGGAGTGELFF.

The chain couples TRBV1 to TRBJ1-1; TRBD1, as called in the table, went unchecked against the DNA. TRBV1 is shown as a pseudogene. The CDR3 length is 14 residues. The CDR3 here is CTSSPGGADTEAFF. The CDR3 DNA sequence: TGCACCAGCAGTCCAGGGGGCGCCGACACTGAAGCTTTCTTT.

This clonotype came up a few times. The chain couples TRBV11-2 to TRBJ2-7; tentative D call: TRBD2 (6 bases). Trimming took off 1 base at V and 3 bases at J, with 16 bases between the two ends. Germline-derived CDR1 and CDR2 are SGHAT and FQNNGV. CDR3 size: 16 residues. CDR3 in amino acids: CASSLGPQTGGYEQYV. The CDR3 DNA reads TGTGCCAGCAGCTTAGGTCCACAGACCGGGGGCTACGAGCAGTACGTC.

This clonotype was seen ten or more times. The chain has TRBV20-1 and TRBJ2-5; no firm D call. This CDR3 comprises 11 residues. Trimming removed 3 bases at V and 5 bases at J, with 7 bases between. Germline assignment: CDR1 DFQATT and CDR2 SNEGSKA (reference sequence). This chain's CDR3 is CSARMGETQYF. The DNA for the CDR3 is TGCAGTGCTAGGATGGGGGAGACCCAGTACTTC.

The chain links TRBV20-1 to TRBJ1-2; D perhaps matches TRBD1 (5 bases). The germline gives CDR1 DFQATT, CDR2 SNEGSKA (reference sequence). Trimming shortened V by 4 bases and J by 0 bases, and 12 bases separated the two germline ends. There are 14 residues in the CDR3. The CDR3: CSAIRGTSNYGYTF. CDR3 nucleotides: TGCAGTGCTATCCGGGGCACCTCTAACTATGGCTACACCTTC.

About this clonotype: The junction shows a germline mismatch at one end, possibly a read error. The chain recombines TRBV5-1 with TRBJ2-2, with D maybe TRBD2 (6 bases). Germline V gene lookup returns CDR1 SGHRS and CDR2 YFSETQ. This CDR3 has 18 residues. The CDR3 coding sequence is TGCACCAGCAGCTCCGACCGGGGAGGACACCCTTACACCGGGGAGCTGTTTTTT. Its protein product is CTSSSDRGGHPYTGELFF.

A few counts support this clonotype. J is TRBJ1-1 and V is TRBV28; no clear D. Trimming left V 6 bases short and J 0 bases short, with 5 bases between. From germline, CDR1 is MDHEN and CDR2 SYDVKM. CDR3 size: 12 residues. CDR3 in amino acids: CASRSLNTEAFF. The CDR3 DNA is TGTGCCAGCAGGAGTCTGAACACTGAAGCTTTCTTT.

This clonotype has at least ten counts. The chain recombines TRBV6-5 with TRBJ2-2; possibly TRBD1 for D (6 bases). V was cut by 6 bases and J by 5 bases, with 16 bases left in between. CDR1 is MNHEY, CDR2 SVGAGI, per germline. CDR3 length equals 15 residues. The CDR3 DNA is TGTGCCAGCAGAATTACAGGGTTTATAACCGGGGAGCTGTTTTTT. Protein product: CASRITGFITGELFF.

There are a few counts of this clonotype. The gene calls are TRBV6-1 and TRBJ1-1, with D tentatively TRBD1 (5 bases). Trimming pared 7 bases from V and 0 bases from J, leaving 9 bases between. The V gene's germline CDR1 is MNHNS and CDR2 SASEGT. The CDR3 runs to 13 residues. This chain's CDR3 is CASTATVNTEAFF. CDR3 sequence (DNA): TGTGCCAGCACTGCGACAGTGAACACTGAAGCTTTCTTT.